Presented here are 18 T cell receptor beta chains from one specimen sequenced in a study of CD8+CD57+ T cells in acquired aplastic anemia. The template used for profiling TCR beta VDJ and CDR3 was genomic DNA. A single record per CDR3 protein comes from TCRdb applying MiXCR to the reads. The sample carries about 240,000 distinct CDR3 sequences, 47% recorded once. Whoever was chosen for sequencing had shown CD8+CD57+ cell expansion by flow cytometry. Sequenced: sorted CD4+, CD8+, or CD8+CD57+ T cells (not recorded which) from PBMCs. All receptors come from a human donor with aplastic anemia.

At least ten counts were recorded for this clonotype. The CDR3 spells CASSQESPRGTGELFF. The CDR3 coding sequence is TGTGCCAGCAGCCAAGAATCCCCGAGGGGGACCGGGGAGCTGTTTTTT. This chain uses TRBV14 with TRBJ2-2, with D perhaps TRBD1 (6 bases). There are 16 residues in the CDR3. CDR1 and CDR2 (germline): SGHDN, FVKESK. Trimming took off 0 bases at V and 5 bases at J, with 13 bases between the two ends.

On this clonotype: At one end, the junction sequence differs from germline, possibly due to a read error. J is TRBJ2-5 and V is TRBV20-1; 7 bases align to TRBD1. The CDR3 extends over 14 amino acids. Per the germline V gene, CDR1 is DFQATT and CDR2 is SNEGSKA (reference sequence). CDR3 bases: TGTAGTGCTAGACCGCCGGCAGGGGGAGAGACCCAGTACTTC. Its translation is CSARPPAGGETQYF.

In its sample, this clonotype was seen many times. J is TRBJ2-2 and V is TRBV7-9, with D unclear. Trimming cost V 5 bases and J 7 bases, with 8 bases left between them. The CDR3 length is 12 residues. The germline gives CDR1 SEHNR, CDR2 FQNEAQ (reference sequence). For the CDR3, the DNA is TGTGCCAGCAGCCCGCCAGGCGGGGAGCTGTTTTTT. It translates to CASSPPGGELFF.

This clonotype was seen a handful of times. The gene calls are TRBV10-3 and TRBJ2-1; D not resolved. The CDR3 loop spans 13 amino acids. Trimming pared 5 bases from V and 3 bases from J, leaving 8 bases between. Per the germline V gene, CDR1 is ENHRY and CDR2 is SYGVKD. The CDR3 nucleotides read TGTGCCATCAGTCCCGACGGCTACAATGAGCAGTTCTTC. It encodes CAISPDGYNEQFF.

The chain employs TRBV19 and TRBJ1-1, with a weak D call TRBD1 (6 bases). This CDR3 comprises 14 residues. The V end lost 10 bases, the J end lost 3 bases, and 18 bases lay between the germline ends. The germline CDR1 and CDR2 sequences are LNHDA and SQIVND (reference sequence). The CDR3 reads CATAIGDTHTEAFF. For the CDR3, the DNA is TGTGCCACCGCGATAGGGGACACCCACACTGAAGCTTTCTTT.

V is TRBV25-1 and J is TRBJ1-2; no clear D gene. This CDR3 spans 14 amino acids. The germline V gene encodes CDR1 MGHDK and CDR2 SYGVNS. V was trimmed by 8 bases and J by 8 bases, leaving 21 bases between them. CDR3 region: CASQGFTASRGYTF. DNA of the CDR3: TGTGCCAGCCAAGGGTTCACAGCTTCCAGAGGCTACACCTTC.

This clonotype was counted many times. The CDR3 coding sequence is TGCAGTGCTAATTTGGTGGAGGAGTATGGCTACACCTTC. It yields the protein CSANLVEEYGYTF. The chain is built from TRBV20-1 and TRBJ1-2; D is uncertain. The germline V and J ends were trimmed by 4 bases and 5 bases, with 14 bases remaining between them. Germline lookup yields CDR1 DFQATT and CDR2 SNEGSKA (reference sequence). This CDR3 is built from 13 residues.

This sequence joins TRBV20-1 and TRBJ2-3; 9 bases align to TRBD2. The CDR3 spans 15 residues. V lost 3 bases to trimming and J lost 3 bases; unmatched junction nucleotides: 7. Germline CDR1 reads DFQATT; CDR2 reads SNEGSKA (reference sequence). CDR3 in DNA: TGCAGTGCTAGGGGACGGACTAGCGCTACAGATACGCAGTATTTT. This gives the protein CSARGRTSATDTQYF.

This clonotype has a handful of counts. The DNA for the CDR3 is TGCAGCGTTGGGGCGAGGTACACTGAAGCTTTCTTT. Translating gives CSVGARYTEAFF. This chain joins TRBV29-1 and TRBJ1-1; the D is unclear. The CDR3 runs to 12 residues. The V end was cut by 4 bases, the J end by 3 bases, with 9 bases between. Germline lookup yields CDR1 SQVTM and CDR2 ANQGSEA.

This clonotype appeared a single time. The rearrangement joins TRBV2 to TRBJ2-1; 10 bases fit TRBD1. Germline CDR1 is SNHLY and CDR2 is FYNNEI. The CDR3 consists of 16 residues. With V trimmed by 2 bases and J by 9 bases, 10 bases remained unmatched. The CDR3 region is CASSELGGTGASEQFF. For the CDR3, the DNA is TGTGCCAGCAGTGAACTTGGGGGGACAGGGGCTAGTGAGCAGTTCTTC.

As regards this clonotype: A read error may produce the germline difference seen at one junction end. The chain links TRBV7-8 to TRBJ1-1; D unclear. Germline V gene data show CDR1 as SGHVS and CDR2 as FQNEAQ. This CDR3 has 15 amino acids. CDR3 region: CAGSSRTALGTEAFF. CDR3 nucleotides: TGCGCCGGCAGCTCACGGACGGCCTTGGGCACTGAAGCTTTCTTT.

The CDR3: CSARADRGAFF. DNA for the CDR3: TGCAGTGCTAGGGCGGACAGGGGAGCTTTCTTT. This chain connects TRBV20-1 to TRBJ1-1, with TRBD1 matching 9 bases. Germline values: CDR1 DFQATT, CDR2 SNEGSKA (reference sequence). The V segment lost 3 bases and the J segment 10 bases; nucleotides outside the gene matches: 3. The CDR3 spans 11 residues.

The CDR3 coding sequence is TGTGCCAGCAGCTTAGTGGACAGGGGCGACGAGCAGTACTTC. Translating it yields CASSLVDRGDEQYF. The chain joins TRBV7-9 to TRBJ2-7, with 9 bases fitting TRBD1. This CDR3 is 14 amino acids long. The germline gives CDR1 SEHNR, CDR2 FQNEAQ (reference sequence). Unmatched junction bases numbered 3, after V lost 1 base and J lost 5 bases.

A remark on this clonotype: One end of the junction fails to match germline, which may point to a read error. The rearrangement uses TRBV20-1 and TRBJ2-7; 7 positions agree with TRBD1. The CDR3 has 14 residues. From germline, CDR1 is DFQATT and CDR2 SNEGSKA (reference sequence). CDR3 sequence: CSARDRDSSYERYF. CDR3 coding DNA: TGCAGTGCTAGAGATCGGGACAGCTCCTACGAGCGGTACTTC.

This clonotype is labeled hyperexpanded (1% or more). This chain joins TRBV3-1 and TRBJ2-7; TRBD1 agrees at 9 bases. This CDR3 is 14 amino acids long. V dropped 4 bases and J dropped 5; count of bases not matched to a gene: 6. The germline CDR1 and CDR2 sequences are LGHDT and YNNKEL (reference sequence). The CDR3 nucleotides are TGTGCCAGCAGCCCCCGACAGGGGGTCGACGAGCAGTACTTC. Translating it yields CASSPRQGVDEQYF.

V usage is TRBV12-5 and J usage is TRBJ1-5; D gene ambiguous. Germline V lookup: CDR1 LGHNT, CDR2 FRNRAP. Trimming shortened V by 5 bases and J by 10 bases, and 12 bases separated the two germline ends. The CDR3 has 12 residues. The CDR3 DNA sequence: TGTGCTAGTGGTCTCTCCGATTTTCCCCAGCATTTT. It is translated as CASGLSDFPQHF. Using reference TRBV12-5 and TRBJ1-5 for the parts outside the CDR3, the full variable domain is DARVTQTPRHKVTEMGQEVTMRCQPILGHNTVFWYRQTMMQGLELLAYFRNRAPLDDSGMPKDRFSAEMPDATLATLKIQPSEPRDSAVYFCASGLSDFPQHFGDGTRLSIL.

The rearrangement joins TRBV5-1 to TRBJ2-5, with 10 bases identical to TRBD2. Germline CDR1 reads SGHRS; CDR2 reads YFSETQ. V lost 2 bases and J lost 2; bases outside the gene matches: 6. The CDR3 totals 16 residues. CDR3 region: CASSFLLAGEQETQYF. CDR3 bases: TGCGCCAGCAGCTTTCTCCTAGCGGGAGAACAAGAGACCCAGTACTTC.

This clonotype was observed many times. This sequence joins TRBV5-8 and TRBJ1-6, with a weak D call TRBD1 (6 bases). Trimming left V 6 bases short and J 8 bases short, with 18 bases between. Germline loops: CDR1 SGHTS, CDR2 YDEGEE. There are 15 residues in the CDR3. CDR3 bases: TGTGCCAGCAACAAACCGGGACATACCGATTCACCCCTCCACTTT. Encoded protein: CASNKPGHTDSPLHF. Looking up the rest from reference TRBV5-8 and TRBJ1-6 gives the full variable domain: EAGVTQSPTHLIKTRGQQATLRCSPISGHTSVYWYQQALGLGLQFLLWYDEGEERNRGNFPPRFSGRQFPNYSSELNVNALELEDSALYLCASNKPGHTDSPLHFGNGTRLTVT.